The present TCR beta chain was sequenced within a study of blood T cell repertoires in COVID-19. This CDR3 is built from 14 residues. The germline V and J ends were trimmed by 3 bases and 2 bases, with 8 bases remaining between them. Per germline, CDR1 SGHAT and CDR2 FQNNGV. As handled by the study authors: Amplification of reference gene primers provided the estimated nucleated cell counts. Sequencing was performed with immunoSEQ multiplex PCR; in TCRdb, only in-frame clones are kept and a portion is missing. From that table come the V and J calls and clone size; the DNA was used to work out D and trimming. Here the sample spans roughly 160,000 clones, roughly 86% being singletons.

The sequence came from a man aged 18 to 30 with acute or convalescent COVID-19. The genes are TRBV11-2 and TRBJ1-5; D not resolved. Sequencing used peripheral blood. CDR3 bases: TGTGCCAGCAGCTTGTCAACAGGCAATCAGCCCCAGCATTTT. This translates into CASSLSTGNQPQHF.